The entry below gives a single T cell receptor beta chain sequence along with its context. What it binds is not known. The CDR3 has 16 residues. Germline CDR1 and CDR2: MNHEY and SMNVEV (reference sequence). V gave up 5 bases and J gave up 0 bases; unmatched junction bases: 4. This sample is part of a study of shared clonotypes between healthy human individuals. TCRdb's table, derived via immunoSEQ multiplex PCR, lists solely in-frame clones and lacks some. The sample has 2 million to 2.5 million clones, roughly 93% seen once. Study observations and caveats: Investigators expected sequencing depth to affect clonotype sharing among donors. Rarefaction showed sorted-subset sequencing was incomplete despite large depth.

This clonotype was sampled from a man between 18 and 35 years old in good health. Some clones in this sample may be carry-over from other donors' samples. This chain links TRBV27 with TRBJ2-7; 13 bases agree with TRBD2. The sample consisted of naive CD4+ T cells from PBMCs. Subset given: CD45RA+ positively selected. The chain's CDR3 is CASSPRTSGGSYEQYF. The CDR3 DNA follows: TGTGCCAGCAGTCCCCGGACTAGCGGGGGCTCCTACGAGCAGTACTTC.